This T cell receptor (beta chain) came from a study of blood T cell repertoires in COVID-19. Background on the study: Sites in the United States, Italy and Spain provided acute and convalescent COVID-19 samples.

Source study methods: Estimates of nucleated cell counts were drawn from the amplification of reference gene primers. TCRdb keeps only in-frame clones here, not all; method: immunoSEQ multiplex PCR. V, J and clone size are those of that table, while D and trimming were read from the DNA. The sample records over 350,000 clones, 85% to 90% being singletons. This CDR3 comprises 15 residues. The V gene end was trimmed by 1 base and the J gene end by 7 bases; junction bases not matched to a gene: 7. From germline, CDR1 is SGHRS and CDR2 YFSETQ. Two consecutive negative NP/OP PCR tests, clearance, or resolved symptoms defined Cohort 3 recovery.

This chain connects TRBV5-1 to TRBJ1-5; 8 bases agree with TRBD1. Sample: PBMCs or T cells enriched from blood (not recorded which). This clonotype was sampled from a woman younger than 30 who had recovered from COVID-19. The CDR3 bases are TGCGCCAGCAGCTTGCAGGGGGCGAATGGCCAGCCCCAGCATTTT. This translates into CASSLQGANGQPQHF.